Listed here is a single TCR beta chain. The target antigen is unknown. The TRBV12-4/TRBJ1-2 clonotypes were amplified using barcode primers with ligated adaptors. TCRdb fed the multiplex PCR reads into MiXCR, producing one record per CDR3 protein. Altogether about 810 distinct CDR3 sequences are present, roughly 13% being singletons, with the ten largest covering around two fifths. Overall study results and limits: Tumor Tregs overlapped most with tumor, then blood, naive CD4+ cells.

Purified naive CD4+ T cells were depleted of CD25+ Tregs. With V trimmed by 3 bases and J by 2 bases, 2 bases remained unmatched. This CDR3 is 14 amino acids long. Sample: naive CD4+ T cells sorted from blood. Subset given: naive CD4+ T cells, CD4+CD45RA+CD25-. The chain recombines TRBV12-3 or TRBV12-4 with TRBJ1-2; 8 nucleotides agree with TRBD1. The receptor was derived from a female donor with breast cancer. The CDR3 DNA reads TGTGCCAGCAGTTTGTGGACAGGGAACTATGGCTACACCTTC. Residues: CASSLWTGNYGYTF.